The T cell receptor beta chain described here comes from a study of early T cells in non-severe SARS-CoV-2 infection. Across the whole study: It was bulk RNA from unsorted whole blood that was sequenced, and the chains were unpaired.

Study results and caveats: VDJdb matching skewed toward anti-spike CD8 responses, missing private and CD4 specificities.

Unmatched junction bases numbered 8, after V lost 0 bases and J lost 3 bases. Germline-derived CDR1 and CDR2 are WNHNN and SYGVQD (reference sequence). The length of the CDR3 is 16 residues. Of note for this clonotype: Its antigen remains unknown.

Attachment of unique molecular identifiers to individual cDNA molecules was performed. Each CDR3 protein gets one entry after TCRdb re-called the 5' RACE reads with MiXCR. The sample carries 25,000 to 35,000 distinct CDR3 sequences, approximately 6.2% recorded once. The source is an adult who was a healthcare worker with PCR-confirmed SARS-CoV-2 infection or an uninfected control (not recorded which). The chain employs TRBV10-1 and TRBJ2-7; 7 nucleotides align to TRBD1. Material: whole blood. The CDR3 coding sequence is TGCGCCAGCAGTGAGTCGTCGGTGACAGGGTTCTACGAGCAGTACTTC. Translation gives CASSESSVTGFYEQYF.